This TCR beta chain was observed in a study of T cell changes during pregnancy in multiple sclerosis. The germline V gene has CDR1 SEHNR and CDR2 FQNEAQ (reference sequence). This CDR3 spans 15 amino acids. The V segment lost 5 bases and the J segment 2 bases; nucleotides outside the gene matches: 1. The data were produced by immunoSEQ multiplex PCR, yet TCRdb's version contains in-frame clones alone and is incomplete. The top ten clones hold less than 2% of a sample with roughly 41,000 clones, approximately 94% of them seen once. Sample: peripheral blood, taken in the third trimester of pregnancy. V usage is TRBV7-9 and J usage is TRBJ2-1, with 12 bases aligning to TRBD2. The receptor's source is a female donor with multiple sclerosis, enrolled in a pregnancy study. The CDR3 spells CASSPSGRAYNEQFF. CDR3 DNA sequence: TGTGCCAGCAGCCCTAGCGGGAGGGCCTACAATGAGCAGTTCTTC.